The 2 T cell receptor beta chains in this list originate from one sample, sequenced in a study of Ad26.COV2.S vaccination and SARS-CoV-2 variants. Profiling relied on immunoSEQ multiplex PCR, and the TCRdb table lists in-frame clones only, not all of them. The sample has 450,000 to 550,000 clones, approximately 92% seen once. Treatment indicated: about 20 received Ad26.COV2.S at low or high dose, single or two shots; roughly 5 received placebo; per-sample allocation not given. Day 63 following the first vaccine or placebo injection was when the samples were taken. Sequencing used peripheral blood, obtained in a trial of Ad26.COV2.S vaccine versus placebo. The receptors come from a person between 18 and 65 years old who received the Ad26.COV2.S COVID-19 vaccine or a placebo.

In this sample, this clone turned up once. The chain uses TRBV6-5 and TRBJ2-7, with D possibly being TRBD2 (6 bases). Germline values: CDR1 MNHEY, CDR2 SVGAGI. The ends were cut back, 6 bases at V and 2 bases at J, with 8 bases in the middle. The CDR3 loop spans 12 amino acids. In DNA, the CDR3 is TGTGCCAGCAGCCGACTAGCCTACGAGCAGTACTTC. It specifies CASSRLAYEQYF.

The V call is TRBV5-1, the J call TRBJ2-3; D gene uncertain. Germline V gives CDR1 SGHRS, CDR2 YFSETQ. The CDR3 spans 16 residues. Trimming pared 5 bases from V and 6 bases from J, leaving 22 bases between. The CDR3 protein is CASSLGSVGGMDTQYF. The CDR3 region has the DNA TGCGCCAGCAGTCTCGGAAGTGTTGGTGGCATGGATACGCAGTATTTT.